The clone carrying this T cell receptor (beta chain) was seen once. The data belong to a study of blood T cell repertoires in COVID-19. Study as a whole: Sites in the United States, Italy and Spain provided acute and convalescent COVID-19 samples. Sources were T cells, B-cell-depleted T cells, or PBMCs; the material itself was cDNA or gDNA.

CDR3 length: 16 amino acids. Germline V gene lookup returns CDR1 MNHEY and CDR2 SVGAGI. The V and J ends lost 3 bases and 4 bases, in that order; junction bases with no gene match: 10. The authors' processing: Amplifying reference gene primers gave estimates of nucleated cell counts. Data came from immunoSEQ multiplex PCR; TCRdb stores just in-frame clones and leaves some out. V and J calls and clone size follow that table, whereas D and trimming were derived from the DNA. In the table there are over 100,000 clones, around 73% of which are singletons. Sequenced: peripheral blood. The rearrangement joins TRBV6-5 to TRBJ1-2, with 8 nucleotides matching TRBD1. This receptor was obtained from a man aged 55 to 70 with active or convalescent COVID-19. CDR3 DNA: TGTGCCAGCAGTTATGGGCGACAGGGGCCGCTCTATGGCTACACCTTC. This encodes CASSYGRQGPLYGYTF.